Reported below is one TCR beta chain. Its ends do not fully match the called genes, so a read error is possible. The germline V gene encodes CDR1 SQVTM and CDR2 ANQGSEA. The CDR3 extends over 13 amino acids. As processed by the authors: Amplified reference gene primers provided the basis for estimating nucleated cell counts. This table comes from immunoSEQ multiplex PCR, and its TCRdb copy is limited to in-frame clones, with some not included. D and trimming come from the DNA, and the V and J calls and clone size come from that table. The data contain about 74,000 clones, 88% of them singletons. These data belong to a study of blood T cell repertoires in COVID-19. Study details: Sites across the United States, Italy and Spain contributed samples from acute and convalescent COVID-19. Nucleic acid was either cDNA or gDNA, and it came from T cells, B-cell-depleted T cells, or PBMCs.

The chain is built from TRBV29-1 and TRBJ1-3; D is ambiguous. The sequencing input was peripheral blood. This sequence was found in a woman aged 80 or older with active or convalescent COVID-19. The CDR3 loop reads CSVAHDSGNTMYF. The DNA for the CDR3 is TGCAGCGTGGCCCATGACTCTGGAAACACCATGTATTTT. The variable domain in full, with the rest retrieved from reference TRBV29-1 and TRBJ1-3, is SAVISQKPSRDICQRGTSLTIQCQVDSQVTMMFWYRQQPGQSLTLIATANQGSEATYESGFVIDKFPISRPNLTFSTLTVSNMSPEDSSIYLCSVAHDSGNTMYFGEGSWLTVV.